The 2 T cell receptor beta chains below were found in one sample sequenced in a study of cytotoxic CD8 clonotypes in ibrutinib-treated CLL. Here immunoSEQ multiplex PCR was the method, and the copy in TCRdb shows in-frame clones only, minus some. Of about 200,000 clones in the sample, roughly 77% were seen once. This material consisted of PBMCs, taken after 12 months of ibrutinib treatment. The receptors were sampled from a human donor with chronic lymphocytic leukemia.

This clone was detected only once. The rearrangement joins TRBV7-8 to TRBJ1-2; possible D gene TRBD1, 6 bases. V dropped 0 bases and J dropped 8 bases, with 7 bases sitting between them. This CDR3 contains 12 residues. Germline V lookup: CDR1 SGHVS, CDR2 FQNEAQ. In nucleotides, the CDR3 is TGTGCCAGCAGCTTAGCCCAGGGGGGCTACACCTTC. Residues: CASSLAQGGYTF.

The rearrangement links TRBV15 to TRBJ2-4; 10 bases are shared with TRBD2. In germline, CDR1 is LNHNV, CDR2 YYDKDF (reference sequence). The V and J ends lost 8 bases and 8 bases, in that order; junction bases with no gene match: 15. The CDR3 is 16 residues long. The CDR3 is CATGGRRLAGAHIQYF. CDR3 bases: TGTGCCACCGGGGGGCGTAGGCTAGCGGGAGCTCACATTCAGTACTTC.